These 17 T cell receptor beta chains originate from one sample sequenced in a study of cytomegalovirus exposure and HLA in healthy donors. With 60 Vbeta and 13 Jbeta primers, the PCR was carried out. Clones were read by immunoSEQ multiplex PCR, and TCRdb kept only the in-frame ones, dropping some. The sample has some 87,000 clones, around three quarters seen once. Sequencing used PBMCs. Receptors were obtained from a woman aged 50 to 60 in good health and CMV-seropositive.

The V gene is TRBV19, the J gene TRBJ1-1, with unresolved D. This CDR3 contains 13 residues. CDR1 is LNHDA, CDR2 SQIVND, per germline (reference sequence). V was clipped by 3 bases and J by 3 bases, with 8 bases between them. This CDR3 reads CASSMYRHTEAFF. The CDR3 region has the DNA TGTGCCAGTAGTATGTACAGACACACTGAAGCTTTCTTT.

The CDR3 region has the DNA TGCAGCGTTGTGGACACGTCCTCCTACGAGCAGTACTTC. It specifies CSVVDTSSYEQYF. The chain employs TRBV29-1 and TRBJ2-7; a weak D match, TRBD1 (5 bases). CDR3 size: 13 residues. Germline values: CDR1 SQVTM, CDR2 ANQGSEA. The V end lost 4 bases, the J end lost 0 bases, and 10 bases lay between the germline ends.

The gene calls are TRBV28 and TRBJ1-1, with a tentative D call TRBD1 (6 bases). Germline values: CDR1 MDHEN, CDR2 SYDVKM. V was shortened by 6 bases and J by 1 base, with 21 bases between the two germline ends. The CDR3 runs to 17 residues. Written as DNA, the CDR3 is TGTGCCAGCAGCGTGGGTGGTCTTCCGACAGGGAACACTGAAGCTTTCTTT. Amino acids: CASSVGGLPTGNTEAFF.

The chain employs TRBV5-1 and TRBJ1-1, with D perhaps matching TRBD1 (5 bases). Looked up from germline, CDR1 is SGHRS and CDR2 is YFSETQ. Trimming stripped 4 bases from V and 6 bases from J, with 13 bases between. The CDR3 contains 13 residues. CDR3 sequence reads: CASSPEEGSEAFF. As DNA, the CDR3 is TGCGCCAGCAGCCCGGAGGAGGGGTCTGAAGCTTTCTTT.

This clone showed up just a few times. The rearrangement uses TRBV4-1 and TRBJ2-2; 8 bases fit TRBD2. Trimming removed 0 bases from V and 4 bases from J; junction bases left unmatched: 4. The CDR3 has 16 amino acids. Germline values: CDR1 MGHRA, CDR2 YSYEKL. The CDR3 protein is CASSQDRAGVTGELFF. CDR3 DNA: TGCGCCAGCAGCCAAGACCGAGCGGGAGTCACCGGGGAGCTGTTTTTT.

The genes are TRBV27 and TRBJ2-7, with 9 bases identical to TRBD2. Germline CDR1 and CDR2: MNHEY and SMNVEV (reference sequence). This CDR3 contains 15 residues. After removal of 2 bases from V and 5 bases from J, the junction contained 7 bases not matched to a gene. The CDR3 sequence is CASSLILAGNHEQYF. CDR3 DNA sequence: TGTGCCAGCAGTTTAATACTAGCGGGCAACCACGAGCAGTACTTC.

This clone appeared once. The chain uses TRBV4-2 and TRBJ2-3; TRBD2 matches at 8 bases. Germline V gives CDR1 LGHNA, CDR2 YNFKEQ. This CDR3 contains 15 residues. After removal of 0 bases from V and 3 bases from J, the junction contained 2 bases not matched to a gene. CDR3 coding DNA: TGTGCCAGCAGCCAAGAAGGCGGGAGGACAGATACGCAGTATTTT. Protein: CASSQEGGRTDTQYF.

The chain joins TRBV28 to TRBJ2-7; no definite D call. Deletions cut 5 bases from V and 1 base from J, with 24 bases between. The CDR3 runs to 18 residues. Looked up from germline, CDR1 is MDHEN and CDR2 is SYDVKM. CDR3: CASSIRWRSANPSYEQYF. In nucleotides, the CDR3 is TGTGCCAGCAGTATAAGGTGGCGGTCGGCTAACCCGTCCTACGAGCAGTACTTC.

The rearrangement uses TRBV11-2 and TRBJ2-7; 8 bases align to TRBD2. CDR3 length: 15 amino acids. Germline CDR1 and CDR2: SGHAT and FQNNGV. The junction had 6 bases not matched to a gene; V was cut back by 4 bases and J by 1 base. The DNA for the CDR3 is TGTGCCAGCAGCTACCCTAGCGGGCTATCCTACGAGCAGTACTTC. Its translation: CASSYPSGLSYEQYF.

At least ten counts were recorded for this clone. V is TRBV7-9 and J is TRBJ1-5; no firm D call. Per the germline V gene, CDR1 is SEHNR and CDR2 is FQNEAQ (reference sequence). The V end was cut by 3 bases, the J end by 7 bases, with 10 bases between. There are 13 residues in the CDR3. The DNA of the CDR3 is TGTGCCAGCAGCTTTCCGGGGAACCAGCCCCAGCATTTT. It encodes CASSFPGNQPQHF.

This clone was observed a single time. The chain has TRBV19 and TRBJ2-1, with TRBD2 matching 10 bases. Germline V gene sequence: CDR1 LNHDA, CDR2 SQIVND (reference sequence). The CDR3 extends over 15 amino acids. Unmatched junction bases numbered 5, after V lost 4 bases and J lost 5 bases. CDR3 DNA: TGTGCCAGTAGTAACGAGCTAGCGGGAGACAATGAGCAGTTCTTC. The encoded protein is CASSNELAGDNEQFF.

This clone appeared a few times. V is TRBV7-3 and J is TRBJ2-3; a possible D gene is TRBD1 (5 bases). The CDR3 loop spans 14 amino acids. Germline assignment: CDR1 SGHTA and CDR2 FQGTGA. The ends were cut back, 5 bases at V and 2 bases at J, with 11 bases in the middle. The CDR3: CASSAAGPTDTQYF. Written as DNA, the CDR3 is TGTGCCAGCAGCGCAGCAGGGCCCACAGATACGCAGTATTTT.

This chain connects TRBV10-1 to TRBJ2-5; D perhaps matches TRBD2 (5 bases). TRBJ2-7 matches the DNA end more closely, so the J call is doubtful. CDR3 size: 13 residues. In germline, CDR1 is WNHNN, CDR2 SYGVQD (reference sequence). CDR3 nucleotides: TGCGCCAGCAGTGAGGGTGCGGGCTACGAGCAGTACTTC. Its translation is CASSEGAGYEQYF.

The chain has TRBV28 and TRBJ1-2; D is undetermined. The CDR3 has 15 amino acids. Germline CDR1 is MDHEN and CDR2 is SYDVKM. The ends were cut back, 1 base at V and 4 bases at J, with 13 bases in the middle. The CDR3 DNA follows: TGTGCCAGCAGTTTATCGTTGGGAGCTTCCTATGGCTACACCTTC. Translating gives CASSLSLGASYGYTF.

The chain joins TRBV5-1 to TRBJ2-3; D remains ambiguous. The CDR3 extends over 12 amino acids. The germline CDR1 and CDR2 sequences are SGHRS and YFSETQ. V shed 2 bases and J shed 9 bases, with 10 bases lying between them. CDR3 amino acids: CASSFERSTQYF. Here the CDR3 DNA reads TGCGCCAGCAGCTTCGAGAGAAGCACGCAGTATTTT. Using reference TRBV5-1 and TRBJ2-3 for the parts outside the CDR3, the full variable domain is KAGVTQTPRYLIKTRGQQVTLSCSPISGHRSVSWYQQTPGQGLQFLFEYFSETQRNKGNFPGRFSGRQFSNSRSEMNVSTLELGDSALYLCASSFERSTQYFGPGTRLTVL.

CDR3 amino acids: CAIGLGGTSGRPKSSTDTQYF. DNA of the CDR3: TGTGCCATCGGGTTAGGGGGGACTAGCGGGAGGCCGAAGTCTAGCACAGATACGCAGTATTTT. The genes are TRBV10-3 and TRBJ2-3, with 15 bases fitting TRBD2. Germline lookup yields CDR1 ENHRY and CDR2 SYGVKD. The CDR3 extends over 21 amino acids. V lost 8 bases and J lost 0; bases outside the gene matches: 18.

The V call is TRBV5-1, the J call TRBJ2-5; weak D call: TRBD2 (7 bases). The end of the DNA fits TRBJ2-7 better, so the J call may be wrong. Germline CDR1 is SGHRS and CDR2 is YFSETQ. The CDR3 spans 15 residues. The CDR3 region has the DNA TGCGCCAGCAGCTTGGGGGCGGGGGCCTCCTACGAGCAGTACTTC. It yields the protein CASSLGAGASYEQYF.